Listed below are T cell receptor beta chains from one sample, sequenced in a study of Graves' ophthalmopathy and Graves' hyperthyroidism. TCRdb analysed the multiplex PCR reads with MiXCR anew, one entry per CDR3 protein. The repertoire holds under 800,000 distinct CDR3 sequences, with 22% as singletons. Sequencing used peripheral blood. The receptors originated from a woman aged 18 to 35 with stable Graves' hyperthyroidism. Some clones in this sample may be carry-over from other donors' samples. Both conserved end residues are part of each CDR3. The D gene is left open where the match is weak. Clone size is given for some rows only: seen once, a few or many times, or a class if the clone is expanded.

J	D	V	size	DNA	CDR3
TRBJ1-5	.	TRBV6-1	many	TGTGCCAGCAGACGCTCGATCGATCAGCCCCAGCATTTT	CASRRSIDQPQHF
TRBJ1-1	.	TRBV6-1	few	TGTGCCAGCAGTGTCAGGGTCGGAGCTGAAGCTTTCTTT	CASSVRVGAEAFF
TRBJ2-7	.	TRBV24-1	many	TGTGCCACCAGTGATTCGGACTGGGAGCAGTACTTC	CATSDSDWEQYF
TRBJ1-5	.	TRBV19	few	TGTGCCAGTAGTGTACTTTATGGAGGCAATCAGCCCCAGCATTTT	CASSVLYGGNQPQHF
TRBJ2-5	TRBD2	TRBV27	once	TGTGCCAGCAGTTCTACGGGACTAGCGGCCCGGGTGGCCCAGTACTTC	CASSSTGLAARVAQYF
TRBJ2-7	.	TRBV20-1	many	TGCAGTGCTAGAGATCGCGGGTACGAGCAGTACTTC	CSARDRGYEQYF
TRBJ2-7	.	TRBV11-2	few	TGTGCCAGCAGCCGGACACAGGGTACTTACTACGAGCAGTACTTC	CASSRTQGTYYEQYF
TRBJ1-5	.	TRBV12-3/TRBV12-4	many	TGTGCCAGCAGTCTACAGGGAGCAGATCAGCCCCAGCATTTT	CASSLQGADQPQHF
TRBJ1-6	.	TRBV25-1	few	TGTGCCAGCACCCTGGGGAATTCACCCCTCCACTTT	CASTLGNSPLHF
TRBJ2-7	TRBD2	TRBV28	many	TGTGCCAGCAGTCTCCAGGGACTAGCGGGAGAATCCGAGCAGTACTTC	CASSLQGLAGESEQYF
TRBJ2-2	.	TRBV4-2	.	TGTGCCAGCAGCCAGTGGGGTCGACCCGGGGAGCTGTTTTTT	CASSQWGRPGELFF
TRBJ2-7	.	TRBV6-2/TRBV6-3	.	TGTGCCAGCAGTTCTACAGCTATTACCTACGAGCAGTACTTC	CASSSTAITYEQYF
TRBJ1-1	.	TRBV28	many	TGTGCCAGCAGTTTGCACCCCGGACGCCCGAACACTGAAGCTTTCTTT	CASSLHPGRPNTEAFF
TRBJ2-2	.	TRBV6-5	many	TGTGCCAGCAGTTACAAAGGATACTACACCGGGGAGCTGTTTTTT	CASSYKGYYTGELFF
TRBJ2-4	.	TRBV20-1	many	TGCAGTGCTACTTCTAAAAACATTCAGTACTTC	CSATSKNIQYF
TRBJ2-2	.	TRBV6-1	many	TGTGCCAGCAGCCCAAGCACCGGGGAGCTGTTTTTT	CASSPSTGELFF
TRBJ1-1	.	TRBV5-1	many	TGCGCCAGCAGCCCGGGACCGGTGTCAGTGAACACTGAAGCTTTCTTT	CASSPGPVSVNTEAFF
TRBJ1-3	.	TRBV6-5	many	TGTGCCAGCACAGGTTCTGGAAACACCATATATTTT	CASTGSGNTIYF
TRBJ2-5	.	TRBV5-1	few	TGCGCCAGCAGCGGAATCGAAGGGTGGGAGACCCAGTACTTC	CASSGIEGWETQYF
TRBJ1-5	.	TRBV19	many	TGTGCCAGTGCTTGGACCCCTAGCAATCAGCCCCAGCATTTT	CASAWTPSNQPQHF
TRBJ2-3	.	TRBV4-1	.	TGCGCCAGCAGCCAAACCCCGGGGGATACGCAGTATTTT	CASSQTPGDTQYF
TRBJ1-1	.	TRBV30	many	TGTGCCTGGAGTACCAGTATTTACACTGAAGCTTTCTTT	CAWSTSIYTEAFF
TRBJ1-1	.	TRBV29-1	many	TGCAGCGTTGAAGCTACAGGGTGGGATTTGAACACTGAAGCTTTCTTT	CSVEATGWDLNTEAFF
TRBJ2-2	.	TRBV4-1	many	TGCGCCAGCAGCCGCGTTTTCGGGATAAACACCGGGGAGCTGTTTTTT	CASSRVFGINTGELFF
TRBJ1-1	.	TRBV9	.	TGTGCCAGCAGCCCTCAGGGGCAATTCACTGAAGCTTTCTTT	CASSPQGQFTEAFF
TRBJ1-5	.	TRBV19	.	TGTGCCAGTAGTATTGGAGGAATTTCGACTCGCAATCAGCCCCAGCATTTT	CASSIGGISTRNQPQHF
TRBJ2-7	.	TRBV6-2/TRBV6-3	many	TGTGCCAGCAATAGGGTTCGGTACGAGCAGTACTTC	CASNRVRYEQYF
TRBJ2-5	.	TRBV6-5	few	TGTGCCAGCAAGATTACACCAGACGCCCAAGAGACCCAGTACTTC	CASKITPDAQETQYF
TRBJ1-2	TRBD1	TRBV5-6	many	TGTGCCAGCAGCGGCGGGACAGAAATCGGCTATGGCTACACCTTC	CASSGGTEIGYGYTF
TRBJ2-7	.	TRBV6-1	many	TGTGCCAGCATTGCGTCTACTAGCCCCTGCGAGCAGTACTTC	CASIASTSPCEQYF
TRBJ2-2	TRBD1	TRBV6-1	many	TGTGCCAGCATAACAGGGGTTACCGGGGAGCTGTTTTTT	CASITGVTGELFF
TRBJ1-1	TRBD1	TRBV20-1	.	TGCAGTGCTAGAGACTTCCTCAGGGGGCGAAGGAACACTGAAGCTTTCTTT	CSARDFLRGRRNTEAFF
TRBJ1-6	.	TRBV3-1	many	TGTGCCAGCAGCCAGCCCACAGGGTACTTTTCACCCCTCCACTTT	CASSQPTGYFSPLHF
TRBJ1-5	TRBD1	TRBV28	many	TGTGCCAGCAGTACTCGGACAGGAGCCAGCAATCAGCCCCAGCATTTT	CASSTRTGASNQPQHF
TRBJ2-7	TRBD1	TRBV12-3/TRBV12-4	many	TGTGCCAGCAGTTTTGGGCAGGGGGCCCACGAGCAGTACTTC	CASSFGQGAHEQYF